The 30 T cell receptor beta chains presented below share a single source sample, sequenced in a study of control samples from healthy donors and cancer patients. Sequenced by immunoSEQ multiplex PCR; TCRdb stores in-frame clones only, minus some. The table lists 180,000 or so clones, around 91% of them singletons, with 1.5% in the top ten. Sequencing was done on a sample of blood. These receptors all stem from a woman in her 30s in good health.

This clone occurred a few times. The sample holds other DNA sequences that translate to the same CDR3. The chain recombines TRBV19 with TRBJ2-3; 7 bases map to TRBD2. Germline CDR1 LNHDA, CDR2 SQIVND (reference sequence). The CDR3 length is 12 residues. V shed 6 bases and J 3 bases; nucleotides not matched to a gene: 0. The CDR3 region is CASSGRTDTQYF. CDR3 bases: TGTGCCAGTAGCGGGAGGACAGATACGCAGTATTTT.

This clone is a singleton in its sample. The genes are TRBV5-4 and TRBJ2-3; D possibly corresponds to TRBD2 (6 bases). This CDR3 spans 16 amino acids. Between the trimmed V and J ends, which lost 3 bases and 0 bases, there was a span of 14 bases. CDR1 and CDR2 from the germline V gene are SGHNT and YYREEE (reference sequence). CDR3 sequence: CASSWGLPPSTDTQYF. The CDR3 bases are TGTGCCAGCAGCTGGGGACTGCCACCTAGCACAGATACGCAGTATTTT.

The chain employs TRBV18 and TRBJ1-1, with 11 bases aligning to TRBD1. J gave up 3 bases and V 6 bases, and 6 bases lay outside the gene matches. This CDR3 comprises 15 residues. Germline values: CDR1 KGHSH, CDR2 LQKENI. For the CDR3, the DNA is TGTGCCAGCTCGCGGACAGGGGGCGCGGACACTGAAGCTTTCTTT. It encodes CASSRTGGADTEAFF.

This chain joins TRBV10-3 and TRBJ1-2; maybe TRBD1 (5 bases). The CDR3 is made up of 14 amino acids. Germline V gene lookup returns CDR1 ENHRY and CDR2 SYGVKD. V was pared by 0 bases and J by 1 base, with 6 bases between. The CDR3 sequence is CAISESGLNYGYTF. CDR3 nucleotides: TGTGCCATCAGTGAGTCGGGGCTTAACTATGGCTACACCTTC.

The CDR3: CASSLGFGTGGRETQYF. The CDR3 bases are TGTGCCAGCAGCTTAGGCTTCGGGACAGGGGGCAGGGAGACCCAGTACTTC. The chain is built from TRBV13 and TRBJ2-5; 12 bases map to TRBD1. The CDR3 has 17 residues. Germline V gene lookup returns CDR1 PRHDT and CDR2 FYEKMQ (reference sequence). Trimming took 0 bases from V and 5 from J; bases not matched to a gene: 7. The whole variable domain, remainder taken from reference TRBV13 and TRBJ2-5, is AAGVIQSPRHLIKEKRETATLKCYPIPRHDTVYWYQQGPGQDPQFLISFYEKMQSDKGSIPDRFSAQQFSDYHSELNMSSLELGDSALYFCASSLGFGTGGRETQYFGPGTRLLVL.

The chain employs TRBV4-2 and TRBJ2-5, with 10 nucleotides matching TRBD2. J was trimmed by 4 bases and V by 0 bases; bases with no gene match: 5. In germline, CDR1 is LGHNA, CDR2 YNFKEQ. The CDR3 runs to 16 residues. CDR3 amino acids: CASSQDSGRPPETQYF. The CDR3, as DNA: TGTGCCAGCAGCCAAGATAGCGGGAGGCCCCCAGAGACCCAGTACTTC.

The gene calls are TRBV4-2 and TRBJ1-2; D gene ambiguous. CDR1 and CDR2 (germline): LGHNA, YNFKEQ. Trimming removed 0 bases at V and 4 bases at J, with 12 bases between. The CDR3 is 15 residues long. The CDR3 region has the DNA TGTGCCAGCAGCCAAGATCCGGGTGTCTCCTATGGCTACACCTTC. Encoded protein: CASSQDPGVSYGYTF.

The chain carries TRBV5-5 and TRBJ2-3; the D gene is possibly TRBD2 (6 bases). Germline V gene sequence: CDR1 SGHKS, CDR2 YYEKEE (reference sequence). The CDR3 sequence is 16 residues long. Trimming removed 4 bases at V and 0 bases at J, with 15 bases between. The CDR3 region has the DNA TGTGCCAGCAGCCCGGGACTTCCTTTTAGCACAGATACGCAGTATTTT. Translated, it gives CASSPGLPFSTDTQYF.

The CDR3 is CASSPSRDRGRAPLHF. CDR3 DNA sequence: TGTGCCAGCAGCCCCTCCCGGGACAGGGGAAGGGCACCCCTCCACTTT. This chain joins TRBV11-2 and TRBJ1-6; TRBD1 matches at 10 bases. J was trimmed by 11 bases and V by 5 bases; bases with no gene match: 12. The germline CDR1 and CDR2 sequences are SGHAT and FQNNGV. This CDR3 region has 16 residues.

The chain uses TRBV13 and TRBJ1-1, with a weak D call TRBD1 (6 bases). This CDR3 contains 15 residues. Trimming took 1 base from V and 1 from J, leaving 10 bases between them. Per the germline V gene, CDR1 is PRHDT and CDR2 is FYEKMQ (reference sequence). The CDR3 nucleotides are TGTGCCAGCAGCTTAGTCCAGGGGAGGAACACTGAAGCTTTCTTT. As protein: CASSLVQGRNTEAFF.

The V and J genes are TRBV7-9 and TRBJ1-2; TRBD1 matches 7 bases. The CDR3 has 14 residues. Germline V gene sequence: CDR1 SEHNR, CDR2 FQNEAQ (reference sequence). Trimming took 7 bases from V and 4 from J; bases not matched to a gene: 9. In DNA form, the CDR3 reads TGTGCCAGCACCAAGACAGGGTCTCCCTATGGCTACACCTTC. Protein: CASTKTGSPYGYTF.

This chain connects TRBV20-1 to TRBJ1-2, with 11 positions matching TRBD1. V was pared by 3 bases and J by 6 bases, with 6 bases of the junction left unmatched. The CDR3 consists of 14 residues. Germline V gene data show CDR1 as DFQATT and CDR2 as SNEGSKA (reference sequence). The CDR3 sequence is CSASLPDRGHGYTF. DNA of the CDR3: TGCAGTGCTAGTCTCCCGGACAGGGGGCATGGCTACACCTTC.

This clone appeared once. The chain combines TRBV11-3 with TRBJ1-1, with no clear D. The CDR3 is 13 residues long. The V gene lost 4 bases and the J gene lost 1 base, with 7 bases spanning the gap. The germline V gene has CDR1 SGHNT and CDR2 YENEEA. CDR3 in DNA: TGTGCCAGCAGCTATCAGGAGAACACTGAAGCTTTCTTT. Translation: CASSYQENTEAFF.

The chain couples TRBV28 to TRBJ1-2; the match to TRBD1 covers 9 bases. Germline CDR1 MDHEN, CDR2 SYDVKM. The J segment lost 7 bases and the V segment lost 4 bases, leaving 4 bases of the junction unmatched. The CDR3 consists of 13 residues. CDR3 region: CASSWGQGSGYTF. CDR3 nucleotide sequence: TGTGCCAGCAGTTGGGGACAGGGATCTGGCTACACCTTC.

CDR3 DNA: TGCGCCAGCAGCTTCAACAGGGGGTACGAGCAGTACTTC. Its protein is CASSFNRGYEQYF. The V and J genes are TRBV5-1 and TRBJ2-7; TRBD1 agrees at 8 bases. J gave up 4 bases and V 2 bases, and 2 bases lay outside the gene matches. The germline CDR1 and CDR2 sequences are SGHRS and YFSETQ. This CDR3 is built from 13 residues.

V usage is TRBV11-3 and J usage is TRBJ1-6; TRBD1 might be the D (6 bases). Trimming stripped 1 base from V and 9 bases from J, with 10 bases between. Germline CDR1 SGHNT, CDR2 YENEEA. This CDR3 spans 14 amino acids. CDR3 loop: CASSLAGGGSPLHF. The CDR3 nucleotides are TGTGCCAGCAGCTTAGCGGGGGGCGGTTCACCCCTCCACTTT.

The CDR3 DNA follows: TGCGCCAGCAGCTTGGGGGCGCGGGAGACCCAGTACTTC. Translating gives CASSLGARETQYF. The V gene is TRBV5-1, the J gene TRBJ2-5; no definite D call. The ends were cut back, 0 bases at V and 5 bases at J, with 8 bases in the middle. CDR3 size: 13 residues. Germline values: CDR1 SGHRS, CDR2 YFSETQ.

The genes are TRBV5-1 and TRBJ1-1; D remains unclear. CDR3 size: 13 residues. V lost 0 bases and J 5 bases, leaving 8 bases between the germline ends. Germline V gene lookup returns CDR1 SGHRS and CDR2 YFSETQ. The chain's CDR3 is CASSLDGGTEAFF. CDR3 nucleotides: TGCGCCAGCAGCTTGGATGGTGGGACTGAAGCTTTCTTT.

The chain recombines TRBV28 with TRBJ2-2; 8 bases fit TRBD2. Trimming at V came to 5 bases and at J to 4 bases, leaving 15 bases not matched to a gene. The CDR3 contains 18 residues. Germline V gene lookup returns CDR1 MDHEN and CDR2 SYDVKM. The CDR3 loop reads CASSPTHPSGQTTGELFF. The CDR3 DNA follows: TGTGCCAGCAGTCCCACCCACCCTAGCGGGCAGACCACCGGGGAGCTGTTTTTT. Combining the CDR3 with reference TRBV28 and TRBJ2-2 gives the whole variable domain DVKVTQSSRYLVKRTGEKVFLECVQDMDHENMFWYRQDPGLGLRLIYFSYDVKMKEKGDIPEGYSVSREKKERFSLILESASTNQTSMYLCASSPTHPSGQTTGELFFGEGSRLTVL.

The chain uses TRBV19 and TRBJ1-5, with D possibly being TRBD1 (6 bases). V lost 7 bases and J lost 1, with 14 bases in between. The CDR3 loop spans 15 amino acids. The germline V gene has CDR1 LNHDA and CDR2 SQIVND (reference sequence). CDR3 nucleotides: TGTGCCAGTACCGTCGGGGGGGCGAGCAATCAGCCCCAGCATTTT. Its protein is CASTVGGASNQPQHF.

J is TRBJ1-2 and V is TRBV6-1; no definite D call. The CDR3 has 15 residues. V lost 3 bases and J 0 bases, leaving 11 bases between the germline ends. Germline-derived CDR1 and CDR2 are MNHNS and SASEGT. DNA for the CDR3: TGTGCCAGCAGTGACAGATACCCAGCTAACTATGGCTACACCTTC. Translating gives CASSDRYPANYGYTF.

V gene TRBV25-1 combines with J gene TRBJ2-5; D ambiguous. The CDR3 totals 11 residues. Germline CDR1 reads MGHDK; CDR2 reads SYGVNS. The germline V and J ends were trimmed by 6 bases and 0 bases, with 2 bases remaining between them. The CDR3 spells CASRDQETQYF. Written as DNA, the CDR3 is TGTGCCAGCAGGGACCAAGAGACCCAGTACTTC. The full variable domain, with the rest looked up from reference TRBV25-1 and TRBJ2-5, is EADIYQTPRYLVIGTGKKITLECSQTMGHDKMYWYQQDPGMELHLIHYSYGVNSTEKGDLSSESTVSRIRTEHFPLTLESARPSHTSQYLCASRDQETQYFGPGTRLLVL.

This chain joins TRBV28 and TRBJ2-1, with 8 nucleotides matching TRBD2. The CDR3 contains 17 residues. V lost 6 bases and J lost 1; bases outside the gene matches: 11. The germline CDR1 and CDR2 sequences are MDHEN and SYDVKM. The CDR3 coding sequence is TGTGCCAGCAGCCTAGGGCTAGCGGGTGTGTCCTACAATGAGCAGTTCTTC. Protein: CASSLGLAGVSYNEQFF.

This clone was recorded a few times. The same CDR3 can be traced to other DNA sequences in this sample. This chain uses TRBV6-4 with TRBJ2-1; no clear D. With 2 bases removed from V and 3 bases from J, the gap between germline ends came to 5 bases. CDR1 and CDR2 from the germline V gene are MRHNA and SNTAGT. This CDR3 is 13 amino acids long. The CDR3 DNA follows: TGTGCCAGCAGTGACAGGGACTACAATGAGCAGTTCTTC. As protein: CASSDRDYNEQFF.

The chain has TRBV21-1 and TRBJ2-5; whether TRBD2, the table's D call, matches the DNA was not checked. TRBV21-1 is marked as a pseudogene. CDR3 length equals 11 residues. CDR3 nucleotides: TGTGCCAGCAGCAAGCGAGGGACCCAGTACTTC. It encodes CASSKRGTQYF.

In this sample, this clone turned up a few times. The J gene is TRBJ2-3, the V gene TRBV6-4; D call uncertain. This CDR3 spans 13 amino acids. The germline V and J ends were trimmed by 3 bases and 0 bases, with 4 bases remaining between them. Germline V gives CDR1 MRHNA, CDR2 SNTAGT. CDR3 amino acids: CASSEDSTDTQYF. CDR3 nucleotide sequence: TGTGCCAGCAGTGAGGACAGCACAGATACGCAGTATTTT.

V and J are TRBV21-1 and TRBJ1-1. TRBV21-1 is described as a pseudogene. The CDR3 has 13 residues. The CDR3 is CASSELQMTEAFF. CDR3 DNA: TGTGCCAGCAGCGAACTACAGATGACTGAAGCTTTCTTT.

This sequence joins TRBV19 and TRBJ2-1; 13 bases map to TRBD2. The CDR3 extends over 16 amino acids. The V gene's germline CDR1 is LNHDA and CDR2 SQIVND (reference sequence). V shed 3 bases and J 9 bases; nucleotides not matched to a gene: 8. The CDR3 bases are TGTGCCAGTAGTATGTCCGGGACTAGCGGGACTTTTGAGCAGTTCTTC. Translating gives CASSMSGTSGTFEQFF.

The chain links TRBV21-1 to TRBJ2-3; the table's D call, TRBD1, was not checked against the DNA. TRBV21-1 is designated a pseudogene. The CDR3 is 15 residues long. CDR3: CASSLQGAFTDTQYF. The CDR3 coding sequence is TGTGCCAGCAGCCTTCAGGGGGCTTTCACAGATACGCAGTATTTT.

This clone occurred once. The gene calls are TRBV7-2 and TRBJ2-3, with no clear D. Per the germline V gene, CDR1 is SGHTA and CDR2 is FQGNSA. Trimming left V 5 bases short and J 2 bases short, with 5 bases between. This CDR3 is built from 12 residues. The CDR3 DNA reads TGTGCCAGCAGCAAGTACACAGATACGCAGTATTTT. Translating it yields CASSKYTDTQYF. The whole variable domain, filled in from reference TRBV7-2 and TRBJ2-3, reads GAGVSQSPSNKVTEKGKDVELRCDPISGHTALYWYRQSLGQGLEFLIYFQGNSAPDKSGLPSDRFSAERTGGSVSTLTIQRTQQEDSAVYLCASSKYTDTQYFGPGTRLTVL.